The 21 T cell receptor beta chains below were found in one sample sequenced in a study of cytomegalovirus exposure and HLA in healthy donors. Use of 60 Vbeta and 13 Jbeta primers characterized the PCR. Only in-frame clones appear in the TCRdb table, and some are missing; sequencing was by immunoSEQ multiplex PCR. The sample lists 200,000 to 250,000 clones; 70% to 85% were seen once. The specimen was PBMCs. The source is a girl aged 2 to 9 in good health and CMV-seronegative.

The chain has TRBV5-1 and TRBJ2-7; tentative D call: TRBD1 (7 bases). The CDR3 totals 15 residues. Trimming took 3 bases from V and 2 from J, leaving 15 bases between them. Germline V gene sequence: CDR1 SGHRS, CDR2 YFSETQ. CDR3 in amino acids: CASSSQGGRAYEQYF. CDR3 nucleotides: TGCGCCAGCAGCTCCCAGGGGGGAAGGGCCTACGAGCAGTACTTC.

The CDR3 nucleotides read TGTGCCAGCAGGTCACTACCGGGACAGGGTTCCTACGAGCAGTACTTC. This codes for CASRSLPGQGSYEQYF. The V and J genes are TRBV2 and TRBJ2-7, with 9 nucleotides matching TRBD1. CDR3 length: 16 residues. The germline CDR1 and CDR2 sequences are SNHLY and FYNNEI. The V segment lost 6 bases and the J segment 1 base; nucleotides outside the gene matches: 10.

This clone was observed once. This sequence joins TRBV5-1 and TRBJ2-2, with 13 nucleotides matching TRBD2. Losses at the gene ends were 2 bases for V and 8 bases for J; bases not matched to a gene: 9. From germline, CDR1 is SGHRS and CDR2 YFSETQ. The CDR3 runs to 17 residues. CDR3: CASSFTLAGGPLGELFF. DNA of the CDR3: TGCGCCAGCAGCTTTACACTAGCGGGAGGGCCCTTGGGGGAGCTGTTTTTT.

J is TRBJ2-1 and V is TRBV21-1; TRBD2 is taken as the D call from the table, unchecked against the DNA. TRBV21-1 counts as a pseudogene. The CDR3 has 16 amino acids. This chain's CDR3 is CASSKAGGLIYNEQFF. CDR3 DNA: TGTGCCAGCAGCAAAGCAGGCGGGTTGATCTACAATGAGCAGTTCTTC.

CDR3 in amino acids: CSARGTGDQHF. DNA of the CDR3: TGCAGTGCTAGAGGTACGGGGGATCAGCATTTT. This chain joins TRBV20-1 and TRBJ1-5; D possibly corresponds to TRBD1 (5 bases). Trimming stripped 1 base from V and 13 bases from J, with 11 bases between. In germline, CDR1 is DFQATT, CDR2 SNEGSKA (reference sequence). The CDR3 loop spans 11 amino acids.

CDR3 region: CASRPPQGTEAFF. CDR3 DNA sequence: TGTGCCAGCAGACCCCCACAGGGCACTGAAGCTTTCTTT. V gene TRBV6-1 combines with J gene TRBJ1-1; the D gene is possibly TRBD1 (6 bases). CDR1 MNHNS and CDR2 SASEGT come from the germline V gene. The CDR3 covers 13 residues. The V gene lost 6 bases and the J gene lost 4 bases, with 12 bases spanning the gap.

The J gene is TRBJ2-6, the V gene TRBV19; TRBD1 matches 11 bases. This CDR3 has 16 residues. The trim removed 7 bases at V and 1 base at J, leaving 3 bases unmatched. Germline V lookup: CDR1 LNHDA, CDR2 SQIVND (reference sequence). CDR3 nucleotides: TGTGCCAGTAACCGGGACAGGGGGTCTGGGGCCAACGTCCTGACTTTC. Amino acid sequence: CASNRDRGSGANVLTF.

The rearrangement joins TRBV19 to TRBJ1-5, with D uncertain. Germline CDR1 reads LNHDA; CDR2 reads SQIVND (reference sequence). The CDR3 extends over 14 amino acids. Trimming took 0 bases from V and 3 from J, leaving 6 bases between them. The CDR3 DNA reads TGTGCCAGTAGTATAGAGCACACCAATCAGCCCCAGCATTTT. Translation gives CASSIEHTNQPQHF.

This chain uses TRBV2 with TRBJ1-5; D is uncertain. There are 14 residues in the CDR3. V lost 4 bases and J lost 4, with 11 bases in between. The germline V gene encodes CDR1 SNHLY and CDR2 FYNNEI. CDR3 nucleotide sequence: TGTGCCAGCAGTGGACTAGGAAATAATCAGCCCCAGCATTTT. Translating gives CASSGLGNNQPQHF.

V is TRBV11-2 and J is TRBJ2-5; 11 nucleotides line up with TRBD2. The trim removed 0 bases at V and 5 bases at J, leaving 2 bases unmatched. The CDR3 covers 15 residues. Per germline, CDR1 SGHAT and CDR2 FQNNGV. The DNA of the CDR3 is TGTGCCAGCAGCTTAGATCCTAGCGGGGGGGAGACCCAGTACTTC. Amino acid sequence: CASSLDPSGGETQYF.

This clone came up once. The chain uses TRBV11-2 and TRBJ2-2; TRBD2 matches 7 bases. Germline V gene sequence: CDR1 SGHAT, CDR2 FQNNGV. CDR3 length equals 13 residues. V shed 2 bases, J shed 7 bases, and the junction held 1 base outside the gene matches. CDR3 nucleotides: TGTGCCAGCAGCTTACGGGGGGACGGGGAGCTGTTTTTT. As protein: CASSLRGDGELFF.

The genes are TRBV27 and TRBJ1-6, with D maybe TRBD1 (5 bases). The germline gives CDR1 MNHEY, CDR2 SMNVEV (reference sequence). Trimming stripped 3 bases from V and 2 bases from J, with 8 bases between. The CDR3 has 15 residues. The CDR3 loop is CASSFGQPYNSPLHF. The CDR3 region has the DNA TGTGCCAGCAGTTTCGGACAACCCTATAATTCACCCCTCCACTTT.

The chain recombines TRBV4-1 with TRBJ1-2; no clear D. V lost 4 bases and J lost 4, with 13 bases in between. Germline V gene sequence: CDR1 MGHRA, CDR2 YSYEKL. The length of the CDR3 is 14 residues. CDR3 protein: CASSPRGRIYGYTF. The CDR3, as DNA: TGCGCCAGCAGCCCCCGGGGAAGAATCTATGGCTACACCTTC.

The chain is built from TRBV7-9 and TRBJ2-7; TRBD1 agrees at 7 bases. The CDR3 spans 15 residues. Trimming cost V 5 bases and J 2 bases; bases outside gene matches: 9. Germline lookup yields CDR1 SEHNR and CDR2 FQNEAQ (reference sequence). For the CDR3, the DNA is TGTGCCAGCAGCCGACGGCGGCAGGGGGCCTACGAGCAGTACTTC. Translated: CASSRRRQGAYEQYF.

This chain connects TRBV6-6 to TRBJ2-7, with 8 bases that match TRBD1. V shed 6 bases, J shed 2 bases, and the junction held 9 bases outside the gene matches. This CDR3 spans 15 amino acids. From germline, CDR1 is MNHNY and CDR2 SVGAGI (reference sequence). CDR3 protein: CASRPGQGRPYEQYF. The CDR3 coding sequence is TGTGCCAGCAGGCCCGGACAGGGCCGCCCCTACGAGCAGTACTTC.

Note on this clone: The germline gene is not matched at one end of the junction; a read error may be the cause. Other DNA sequences within the sample encode an identical CDR3. The rearrangement joins TRBV5-1 to TRBJ2-5, with TRBD1 as a possible D gene (5 bases). There are 15 residues in the CDR3. Germline values: CDR1 SGHRS, CDR2 YFSETQ. CDR3 loop: CASSLEKGPQETQYF. CDR3 sequence (DNA): TGCGCCAGTAGCTTGGAGAAGGGGCCCCAAGAGACCCAGTACTTC.

This chain connects TRBV2 to TRBJ2-2; no firm D call. V was pared by 1 base and J by 4 bases, with 4 bases between. The CDR3 contains 13 residues. The germline gives CDR1 SNHLY, CDR2 FYNNEI. The CDR3 region is CASSEDITGELFF. The CDR3 DNA reads TGTGCCAGCAGTGAAGATATCACCGGGGAGCTGTTTTTT.

The chain links TRBV7-2 to TRBJ2-5; D call uncertain. CDR3 length: 15 residues. Trimming took off 3 bases at V and 4 bases at J, with 15 bases between the two ends. Germline CDR1 is SGHTA and CDR2 is FQGNSA. Written as DNA, the CDR3 is TGTGCCAGCAGCTTTACGAGCATGGTCGGAGAGACCCAGTACTTC. As protein: CASSFTSMVGETQYF.

The chain recombines TRBV27 with TRBJ2-1, with TRBD2 matching over 9 bases. Looked up from germline, CDR1 is MNHEY and CDR2 is SMNVEV (reference sequence). This CDR3 has 17 residues. The trim removed 4 bases at V and 8 bases at J, leaving 15 bases unmatched. The CDR3 coding sequence is TGTGCCAGCAGTTCCTTGAATGCGGGAGGGAGGTCCGATGAGCAGTTCTTC. It yields the protein CASSSLNAGGRSDEQFF.

The V gene is TRBV6-1, the J gene TRBJ2-7; TRBD2 is a possible D gene (5 bases). This CDR3 is built from 14 residues. V shed 3 bases and J shed 6 bases, with 15 bases lying between them. Germline V gene sequence: CDR1 MNHNS, CDR2 SASEGT. In DNA form, the CDR3 reads TGTGCCAGCAGTGAGGCGCCGGGAAACGGCGAGCAGTACTTC. Its protein is CASSEAPGNGEQYF.

J is TRBJ1-2 and V is TRBV5-4; D gene uncertain. The CDR3 is 15 amino acids. Between the trimmed V and J ends, which lost 3 bases and 1 base, there was a span of 13 bases. Germline-derived CDR1 and CDR2 are SGHNT and YYREEE (reference sequence). CDR3 in amino acids: CASSSTEKRNYGYTF. CDR3 DNA sequence: TGTGCCAGCAGCTCCACAGAAAAACGTAACTATGGCTACACCTTC.